This paragraph covers one T cell receptor beta chain sequence. Antigen specificity is unknown. The data were taken from a study of CD8 T cells in Susac syndrome. Study context: There were Susac syndrome patients who were therapy-naive at blood draw, others on corticosteroids, and others on intravenous immunoglobulin alone. General observations from the study: The number of Susac-specific public clones found was some 17 in total CD8+ repertoires and a few in CD8+ TEMRA repertoires.

Reverse transcription of about 0.45 to 1 ug RNA was performed with random hexamers. TCRdb independently ran MiXCR on the immunoSEQ multiplex PCR reads; one entry per CDR3 protein. Here the sample spans about 120,000 distinct CDR3 sequences, about 93% being singletons. Susac syndrome patients met recently defined diagnostic criteria for definite or probable disease. CD8+ and CD4+ T cells were negatively isolated; TEMRA cells were FACS-enriched. V was pared by 1 base and J by 9 bases, with 9 bases between. The CDR3 contains 13 residues. Germline V gene sequence: CDR1 KGHDR, CDR2 SFDVKD. The chain recombines TRBV24-1 with TRBJ2-1, with a tentative D call TRBD1 (5 bases). The sequence was collected from a human donor with Susac syndrome. Sequencing was carried out using CD8+ T cells from PBMCs. The CDR3 region is CATSDLADSEQFF. The DNA of the CDR3 is TGTGCCACCAGTGATTTAGCTGACAGTGAGCAGTTCTTC.